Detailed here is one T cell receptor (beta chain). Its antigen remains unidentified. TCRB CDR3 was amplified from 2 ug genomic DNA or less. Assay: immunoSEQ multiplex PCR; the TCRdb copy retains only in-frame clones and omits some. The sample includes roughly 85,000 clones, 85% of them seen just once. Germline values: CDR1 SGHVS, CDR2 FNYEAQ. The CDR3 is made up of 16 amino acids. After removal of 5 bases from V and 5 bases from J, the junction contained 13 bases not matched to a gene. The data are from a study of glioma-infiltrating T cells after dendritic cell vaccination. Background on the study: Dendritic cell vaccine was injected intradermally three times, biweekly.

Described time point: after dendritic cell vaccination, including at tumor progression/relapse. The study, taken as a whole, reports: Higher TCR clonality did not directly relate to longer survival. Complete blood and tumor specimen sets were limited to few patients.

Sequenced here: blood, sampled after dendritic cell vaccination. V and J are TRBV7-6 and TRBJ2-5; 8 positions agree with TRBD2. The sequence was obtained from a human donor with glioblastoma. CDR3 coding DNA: TGTGCCAGCAGCCTCCGGGGGACTAGTCGGGAGGAGACCCAGTACTTC. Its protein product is CASSLRGTSREETQYF.